Presented here are 8 T cell receptor beta chains from one specimen sequenced in a study of blood T cell repertoires in COVID-19 (dated by TCRdb to the early 2020s). Libraries were built with the immunoSEQ multiplex PCR assay. Here the immuneACCESS table is served through TCRdb, limited to in-frame sequences with V and J called. Missing clones are a known gap in these copies; in checked studies unresolved V genes cover under half, and the rest lacks a known reason. Recorded for this sample are about 200,000 clones; approximately 80% of them occurred a single time. The ten top clones hold approximately 4.7% of the sample. Sequenced material: PBMCs or T cells enriched from blood (not recorded which). The receptors derive from a woman aged 55-69 years with acute COVID-19.

V is TRBV29-1 and J is TRBJ1-1, with 8 bases fitting TRBD1. The CDR3 has 12 residues. Germline V CDR1 and CDR2: SQVTM, ANQGSEA. Trimming removed 7 bases from V and 4 bases from J; junction bases left unmatched: 5. In nucleotides, the CDR3 is TGCAGCGGAACAGGGGGAGGCACTGAAGCTTTCTTT. Protein sequence: CSGTGGGTEAFF.

This chain connects TRBV10-3 to TRBJ2-7, with 10 bases lining up with TRBD1. This CDR3 region has 15 residues. The ends lost 5 bases at V and 5 bases at J; junction bases unmatched: 9. CDR1 and CDR2 from the germline V gene are ENHRY and SYGVKD. CDR3 bases: TGTGCCATCAGTAGTCCGGGACAGGGGATCCACGAGCAGTACGTC. This sequence encodes CAISSPGQGIHEQYV.

There are many counts of this clone. This chain joins TRBV7-2 and TRBJ2-1, with unresolved D. Looked up from germline, CDR1 is SGHTA and CDR2 is FQGNSA. Between the trimmed V and J ends, which lost 1 base and 1 base, there was a span of 8 bases. The CDR3 runs to 15 residues. CDR3 residues: CASSLDQTSYNEQFF. Here the CDR3 DNA reads TGTGCCAGCAGCTTAGACCAGACTTCCTACAATGAGCAGTTCTTC. The variable domain in full, completed from reference TRBV7-2 and TRBJ2-1, reads GAGVSQSPSNKVTEKGKDVELRCDPISGHTALYWYRQSLGQGLEFLIYFQGNSAPDKSGLPSDRFSAERTGGSVSTLTIQRTQQEDSAVYLCASSLDQTSYNEQFFGPGTRLTVL.

This clone was detected only once. The V and J genes are TRBV30 and TRBJ2-3, with 9 bases aligning to TRBD1. In germline, CDR1 is GTSNPN, CDR2 SVGIG (reference sequence). The CDR3 covers 14 residues. V shed 4 bases, J shed 0 bases, and the junction held 2 bases outside the gene matches. CDR3 nucleotide sequence: TGTGCCTGGATTGACAGGGGGAGCACAGATACGCAGTATTTT. Translated: CAWIDRGSTDTQYF.

J is TRBJ2-1 and V is TRBV11-3, with a possible D match to TRBD2 (6 bases). The V and J ends lost 1 base and 2 bases respectively, with 12 bases between them. The germline V gene encodes CDR1 SGHNT and CDR2 YENEEA. The CDR3 is made up of 16 amino acids. CDR3 amino acids: CASSLASGGPYNEQFF. The CDR3 DNA follows: TGTGCCAGCAGCTTAGCATCCGGGGGACCCTACAATGAGCAGTTCTTC.

The CDR3 DNA sequence: TGTGCCAGCAGCGAACAGGGGGTTCAGCCCCAGCATTTT. This sequence encodes CASSEQGVQPQHF. V and J are TRBV5-4 and TRBJ1-5; 8 positions match TRBD1. From germline, CDR1 is SGHNT and CDR2 YYREEE (reference sequence). With V trimmed by 4 bases and J by 6 bases, 3 bases remained unmatched. The CDR3 sequence is 13 residues long.

V usage is TRBV18 and J usage is TRBJ2-1, with 14 bases matching TRBD2. There are 15 residues in the CDR3. The V and J ends lost 5 bases and 8 bases, in that order; junction bases with no gene match: 5. The V gene's germline CDR1 is KGHSH and CDR2 LQKENI. The CDR3 DNA reads TGTGCCAGCTCAGCGACTAGCGGGAGGGCCGATGAGCAGTTCTTC. Translation gives CASSATSGRADEQFF.

The V gene is TRBV4-3, the J gene TRBJ1-1; the D is unclear. Trimming pared 0 bases from V and 5 bases from J, leaving 10 bases between. CDR3 size: 14 residues. Germline CDR1 and CDR2: LGHNA and YSLEER. The CDR3 DNA reads as TGCGCCAGCAGCCAAGATCCCACAGAAACTGAAGCTTTCTTT. Protein: CASSQDPTETEAFF.